The entry below describes one T cell receptor (beta chain). No antigen is known for it. The CDR3 covers 12 residues. V was trimmed by 4 bases and J by 4 bases, leaving 8 bases between them. Per the germline V gene, CDR1 is SGDLS and CDR2 is YYNGEE. Naive CD8 cells were CD45RO-negative, positively selected for CCR7, excluding terminally differentiated effector memory CD45RA+ cells. This entry comes from a study of shared clonotypes between healthy human individuals. Study-wide results and limits: Inspection by rarefaction showed sorted-subset sequencing to be incomplete despite large depth. A generally larger estimated richness was seen in naive subsets than in memory subsets.

Running of the assay took place at deep level. The input for sorted-subset replicate PCRs was about 200 ng DNA, tens of thousands of T cell genomes. The data were produced by immunoSEQ multiplex PCR, yet TCRdb's version contains in-frame clones alone and is incomplete. The table shows roughly 890,000 clones, with 90% to 95% occurring only once. The gene calls are TRBV9 and TRBJ1-2; D uncertain. Sequencing was performed on naive CD8+ T cells sorted from blood. The TCR comes from a man in his thirties or forties in good health. CDR3 in amino acids: CASSPGVYGYTF. The CDR3, as DNA: TGTGCCAGCAGCCCGGGAGTCTATGGCTACACCTTC.